This T cell receptor (beta chain) was sequenced for a study of OX40 agonist ivuxolimab in advanced cancers. Broadly, across the study: Ivuxolimab was a fully human IgG2 agonistic monoclonal antibody targeting the costimulatory receptor OX40 (CD134). Prior anti-PD-1, anti-PD-L1 or anti-CTLA-4 therapy was permitted, and checkpoint inhibitors had been received by around 39% of dose-escalation patients. Three dose-escalation patients achieved partial responses, one with hepatocellular carcinoma and two with cutaneous melanoma. Among the 50 to 55 dose-escalation patients, about 19 had hepatocellular carcinoma, 15 or so melanoma, 9 renal cell carcinoma and 9 head and neck cancer. The monotherapy dose-escalation portion (N ≈ 50 patients) of the phase I ivuxolimab trial is reported in the paper. Intravenous ivuxolimab was administered to patients every 2 weeks at six dose levels: 0.01, 0.1, 0.3, 1.5, 3 and 10 mg/kg. The dose-escalation cohort was almost 85% male with a mean age of approximately 59 years, ranging from roughly 20 to 80. The purpose of peripheral TCRbeta sequencing was to test whether ivuxolimab changed TCR sequence diversity and led to clonal T-cell expansion.

Inclusive of the bounding cysteine and phenylalanine, the CDR3 is 13 residues long. Just the 39-base CDR3 DNA is kept, in frame starting at base 1. Cut back by 4 bases and 4 bases, the V and J ends lie 8 bases apart. The germline V gene (reference sequence) provides CDR1 LNHDA and CDR2 SQIVND. To sequence the TCRbeta CDR3 region, genomic DNA was isolated from the sorted cells. TCRbeta CDR3 regions were sequenced using the immunoSEQ Assay. TCRdb took this table from immuneACCESS and kept in-frame rearrangements with V and J called. Such tables lack part of the clones; where checked against another copy, unresolved V genes explain under half of the gap, and the rest is unexplained. Across this sample there are some 76,000 clones, with approximately 93% seen only once. The ten largest clones add up to 6.2% of the sample. Of note for this clone: No cognate antigen has been identified for it. Base qualities were left out, and no much larger clone turns up one base away.

Patients with a history of autoimmune disease or receiving systemic immunosuppression were excluded from the trial. Peripheral blood for TCR sequencing was collected from all dose cohorts at baseline, on cycle 4 day 1, and on cycle 7 day 1. Samples came from an open-label, multicenter, first-in-human phase I dose-escalation trial of ivuxolimab. The trial enrolled adults with locally advanced or metastatic head and neck squamous cell, hepatocellular, melanoma or renal cell carcinoma. Before TCR sequencing, CD4+ T cells and CD8+ T cells from peripheral blood were sorted into separate populations. Findings and caveats that apply to the study as a whole: In the 0.1-3.0 mg/kg groups, partial responders had among the lowest normalized peripheral clonal expansion, particularly in CD8+ T cells. After ivuxolimab, expanded clones were on average more numerous among CD8+ T cells than among CD4+ T cells. Clonal expansion of both CD4+ and CD8+ blood T cells was observed from baseline to week 6 at doses 0.1 to 3.0 mg/kg. Low levels of normalized T-cell clonal expansion were also shown by some nonresponding patients. The antigen specificity of the clonally expanded peripheral T cells was not determined.

The sample was CD4+ or CD8+ T cells sorted from blood, taken in a trial of the OX40 agonist ivuxolimab. The chain employs TRBV19 and TRBJ1-3, with an unclear D gene assignment. The receptor comes from an adult with an advanced solid tumor such as melanoma, head and neck, liver or kidney cancer. DNA sequence: TGTGCCAGTAGTAGGGAGTCCGGAAACACCATATATTTT. Its coded protein is CASSRESGNTIYF.